The present entry profiles one T cell receptor (beta chain) with its context. Its target is not known. This sample was included in a study of CD4 T cells in relation to SARS-CoV-2 and coronaviruses. The overall study: TCR beta CDR3s were sequenced after approximately 9-day antigen culture of PBMCs.

Assay: immunoSEQ multiplex PCR; the TCRdb copy retains only in-frame clones and omits some. The profile shows about 30,000 clones, roughly 70% of them singletons. Unexposed donor CD4+ T cells date from about 2011-2019, before the COVID-19 pandemic. CD4+ T cells were isolated from the cells after about 11 days of culture. Approximately 1.8 million PBMCs per well were cultured with 8.5 to 10 IU/ml IL-2. CDR3 length: 14 residues. The sequence was obtained from a human donor in good health. The J gene is TRBJ1-3, the V gene TRBV7-5. TRBV7-5 is a recognized pseudogene. The source material was CD4+ T cells from PBMCs, cultured in vitro. DNA for the CDR3: TGTGCCAGAAGCTTTGGTGTGGGAGGAAACACCATATATTTT. Translated, it gives CARSFGVGGNTIYF.